What follows are 14 T cell receptor beta chains derived from one specimen sequenced in a study of identical twins. Using its own MiXCR run on the 5' RACE reads, TCRdb lists one record per CDR3 protein. The sample holds hundreds of thousands of distinct CDR3 sequences, under 9% seen once. This sample was shared with a second study, whose subject was yellow fever vaccine responses in identical twins.

Sequences were obtained from PBMCs. These receptor sequences come from a woman between 18 and 30 years old in good health.

J is TRBJ1-2 and V is TRBV6-1; D is undetermined. V was trimmed by 5 bases and J by 4 bases, leaving 14 bases between them. The CDR3 length is 14 residues. In germline, CDR1 is MNHNS, CDR2 SASEGT. The CDR3: CASSQPSRGYGYTF. The CDR3 DNA is TGTGCCAGCAGTCAACCAAGTCGAGGCTATGGCTACACCTTC.

This clonotype was picked up a small number of times. V and J are TRBV11-2 and TRBJ2-3; TRBD1 matches 9 bases. V shed 3 bases, J shed 2 bases, and the junction held 3 bases outside the gene matches. This CDR3 region has 15 residues. In germline, CDR1 is SGHAT, CDR2 FQNNGV. For the CDR3, the DNA is TGTGCCAGCAGCTTTCGGGACAGGGACACAGATACGCAGTATTTT. Protein product: CASSFRDRDTDTQYF.

The chain links TRBV20-1 to TRBJ2-1, with 9 bases identical to TRBD2. The CDR3 runs to 15 residues. The J segment lost 3 bases and the V segment lost 2 bases, leaving 5 bases of the junction unmatched. The germline CDR1 and CDR2 sequences are DFQATT and SNEGSKA (reference sequence). The CDR3, as DNA: TGCAGTGCTAGATCTTTAGCGGGGGTCTACAATGAGCAGTTCTTC. This gives the protein CSARSLAGVYNEQFF.

V gene TRBV2 combines with J gene TRBJ1-1; 9 nucleotides agree with TRBD1. The germline V gene encodes CDR1 SNHLY and CDR2 FYNNEI. The CDR3 contains 12 residues. With 6 bases clipped from V and 10 bases from J, the junction kept 6 bases outside the gene matches. The CDR3, as DNA: TGTGCCAGCAGGGAGGGACAGGGAGGAGCTTTCTTT. This sequence encodes CASREGQGGAFF.

V usage is TRBV4-3 and J usage is TRBJ1-6, with D hard to call. The germline CDR1 and CDR2 sequences are LGHNA and YSLEER. The CDR3 loop spans 13 amino acids. The V end lost 1 base, the J end lost 9 bases, and 7 bases lay between the germline ends. As DNA, the CDR3 is TGCGCCAGCAGCCAAGTATTCGGTTCACCCCTCCACTTT. Its translation: CASSQVFGSPLHF.

This clonotype came up many times. The V gene is TRBV5-1, the J gene TRBJ2-3; D is possibly TRBD1 or TRBD2 (5 bases each). The CDR3 is 15 amino acids. The germline gives CDR1 SGHRS, CDR2 YFSETQ. The V gene lost 0 bases and the J gene lost 5 bases, with 13 bases spanning the gap. The CDR3 DNA sequence: TGCGCCAGCAGCTTGGCCGGCCCGAGGGGAGATACGCAGTATTTT. It encodes CASSLAGPRGDTQYF.

This clonotype was seen only a few times. The chain joins TRBV20-1 to TRBJ2-3, with D maybe TRBD2 (5 bases). The CDR3 runs to 13 residues. V gave up 6 bases and J gave up 5 bases, with 15 bases separating them. Germline CDR1 and CDR2: DFQATT and SNEGSKA (reference sequence). DNA for the CDR3: TGCAGTGCGGGTAGCGTGGGCATAGATACGCAGTATTTT. It translates to CSAGSVGIDTQYF.

This clonotype was observed a few times. The chain joins TRBV7-9 to TRBJ1-4; D is possibly TRBD1 (6 bases). The germline gives CDR1 SEHNR, CDR2 FQNEAQ (reference sequence). CDR3 length: 15 residues. Trimming shortened V by 4 bases and J by 4 bases, and 13 bases separated the two germline ends. The CDR3 nucleotides read TGTGCCAGCAGCTCCAAGGACAGAGTTAATGAAAAACTGTTTTTT. Protein sequence: CASSSKDRVNEKLFF. The whole variable domain, filled in from reference TRBV7-9 and TRBJ1-4, reads DTGVSQNPRHKITKRGQNVTFRCDPISEHNRLYWYRQTLGQGPEFLTYFQNEAQLEKSRLLSDRFSAERPKGSFSTLEIQRTEQGDSAMYLCASSSKDRVNEKLFFGSGTQLSVL.

This clonotype was observed at least ten times. The CDR3 protein is CSVWGGSPTDTQYF. The CDR3 DNA follows: TGCAGTGTATGGGGGGGCAGTCCCACAGATACGCAGTATTTT. The chain couples TRBV20-1 to TRBJ2-3, with a tentative D call TRBD2 (7 bases). The length of the CDR3 is 14 residues. Germline values: CDR1 DFQATT, CDR2 SNEGSKA (reference sequence). V was trimmed by 7 bases and J by 2 bases, leaving 16 bases between them.

This clonotype was observed at least ten times. The chain is built from TRBV20-1 and TRBJ2-2, with D unclear. CDR3 size: 14 residues. Trimming removed 0 bases from V and 2 bases from J, with 7 bases in between. CDR1 and CDR2 (germline): DFQATT, SNEGSKA (reference sequence). The CDR3 loop is CSARDFLNTGELFF. The CDR3 region has the DNA TGCAGTGCTAGAGACTTTCTTAACACCGGGGAGCTGTTTTTT.

There are many counts of this clonotype. This sequence joins TRBV2 and TRBJ2-1, with 10 bases aligning to TRBD2. Germline CDR1 and CDR2: SNHLY and FYNNEI. CDR3 length equals 15 residues. The J segment lost 10 bases and the V segment lost 7 bases, leaving 13 bases of the junction unmatched. As DNA, the CDR3 is TGTGCCAGCAACCTTTTAAGCGGGGGGGCCGGCGAGCAGTTCTTC. It yields the protein CASNLLSGGAGEQFF.

This chain connects TRBV19 to TRBJ2-7; a weak D match, TRBD2 (5 bases). This CDR3 is 14 amino acids long. V was clipped by 4 bases and J by 5 bases, with 15 bases between them. Germline assignment: CDR1 LNHDA and CDR2 SQIVND (reference sequence). CDR3 DNA sequence: TGTGCCAGTAGTAATGACCCGTGGGGAGACGAGCAGTACTTC. Amino acid sequence: CASSNDPWGDEQYF.

The chain links TRBV21-1 to TRBJ2-3; the D call of TRBD1 is as the table states it, not checked on the DNA. TRBV21-1 is listed as a pseudogene. The CDR3 contains 14 residues. This CDR3 reads CARTDSQGTDTQYF. The CDR3 DNA reads as TGTGCCAGAACTGACAGTCAGGGCACAGATACGCAGTATTTT.

The chain couples TRBV7-3 to TRBJ2-5; possible D gene TRBD2, 6 bases. Germline assignment: CDR1 SGHTA and CDR2 FQGTGA. This CDR3 spans 16 amino acids. V lost 5 bases and J lost 0, with 16 bases in between. The CDR3 reads CASSPNAGPDQETQYF. In DNA form, the CDR3 reads TGTGCCAGCAGCCCAAATGCGGGGCCCGACCAAGAGACCCAGTACTTC.